This record looks at one T cell receptor (beta chain) sequence and its context. Its antigen is not known. The sample comes from a study of shared clonotypes between healthy human individuals. Across the study: Researchers assigned three CD4 naive, three CD4 memory, two CD8 naive and one CD8 memory plate to each donor. Study results and limitations: Tissues were not sampled, only blood, and their repertoires likely differ. Sorted-subset sequencing, rarefaction showed, was incomplete despite large depth.

TCRdb keeps only in-frame clones here, not all; method: immunoSEQ multiplex PCR. The data contain hundreds of thousands of clones, approximately 96% of them singletons. The naive CD8 fraction comprised CD45RO-negative cells positively selected for CCR7 and excluded terminally differentiated effector memory CD45RA+ cells. Recent acute infections and vaccinations were absent in the healthy HIV-negative adult donors. V lost 4 bases, J lost 0 bases, and 10 bases lay in between. The CDR3 length is 14 residues. Germline lookup yields CDR1 SQVTM and CDR2 ANQGSEA. The source of this sequence is a woman in her twenties or thirties in good health. The sequencing sample was made of naive CD8+ T cells sorted from blood. The V gene is TRBV29-1, the J gene TRBJ1-3, with no clear D. For the CDR3, the DNA is TGCAGCGTTGGCGGGTCGCCCTCTGGAAACACCATATATTTT. Amino acids: CSVGGSPSGNTIYF. Full variable domain (outside the CDR3, taken from reference TRBV29-1 and TRBJ1-3): SAVISQKPSRDICQRGTSLTIQCQVDSQVTMMFWYRQQPGQSLTLIATANQGSEATYESGFVIDKFPISRPNLTFSTLTVSNMSPEDSSIYLCSVGGSPSGNTIYFGEGSWLTVV.